The next 23 T cell receptor beta chains were all read from a single sample in a study of blood T cells in healthy people across ages. The use of a sample-barcoded 5' primer and a J-beta primer mix characterized a second PCR of about 7 to 12 cycles. TCRdb recomputed calls from the 5' RACE reads with MiXCR, one row per CDR3 protein. The sample includes about 1.6 million distinct CDR3 sequences, roughly 32% of them seen just once. The sequenced sample consisted of blood. The receptors come from a woman aged 25 to 39 in good health.

The chain has TRBV3-1 and TRBJ1-1; D is unclear. Trimming pared 0 bases from V and 6 bases from J, leaving 11 bases between. The CDR3 is made up of 14 amino acids. The germline V gene encodes CDR1 LGHDT and CDR2 YNNKEL (reference sequence). Written as DNA, the CDR3 is TGTGCCAGCAGCCAAGATACCTGGGTGGCTGAAGCTTTCTTT. Translating gives CASSQDTWVAEAFF.

The V gene is TRBV5-1, the J gene TRBJ2-5, with D perhaps matching TRBD2 (6 bases). The J call is doubtful: the DNA matches TRBJ2-7 better. The germline CDR1 and CDR2 sequences are SGHRS and YFSETQ. This CDR3 spans 16 amino acids. CDR3 bases: TGCGCCAGCAGCTTCCGGGCCAGGCTTGCGGGGTACGAGCAGTACTTC. This sequence encodes CASSFRARLAGYEQYF.

The rearrangement links TRBV18 to TRBJ2-4; D is perhaps TRBD1 or TRBD2 (5 bases each). Trimming pared 3 bases from V and 0 bases from J, leaving 9 bases between. The length of the CDR3 is 15 residues. CDR1 and CDR2 (germline): KGHSH, LQKENI. DNA of the CDR3: TGTGCCAGCTCACCGGGGGAAATAGCCAAAAACATTCAGTACTTC. This encodes CASSPGEIAKNIQYF.

V usage is TRBV5-8 and J usage is TRBJ2-7, with 11 bases identical to TRBD1. CDR3 length: 18 residues. With V trimmed by 5 bases and J by 3 bases, 16 bases remained unmatched. Looked up from germline, CDR1 is SGHTS and CDR2 is YDEGEE. The CDR3 coding sequence is TGTGCCAGCAGTCATGGACAGGGGGCTACCCTGTCGCGCTACGAGCAGTACTTC. It is translated as CASSHGQGATLSRYEQYF.

The chain has TRBV2 and TRBJ1-5; 7 bases line up with TRBD1. V lost 6 bases, J lost 6 bases, and 14 bases stayed unmatched. CDR1 SNHLY and CDR2 FYNNEI come from the germline V gene. This CDR3 comprises 16 residues. CDR3 DNA sequence: TGTGCCAGCAGAGCCTCGCCGGGACAGTGGGGTCAGCCCCAGCATTTT. Translated, it gives CASRASPGQWGQPQHF.

This chain uses TRBV20-1 with TRBJ2-2; possibly TRBD2 for D (5 bases). CDR1 and CDR2 (germline): DFQATT, SNEGSKA (reference sequence). The CDR3 sequence is 14 residues long. With 3 bases removed from V and 2 bases from J, the gap between germline ends came to 10 bases. The CDR3: CSASFGLNTGELFF. The CDR3 region has the DNA TGCAGTGCTAGTTTCGGACTTAACACCGGGGAGCTGTTTTTT.

This rearrangement joins TRBV6-6 to TRBJ2-5, with D perhaps matching TRBD1 (6 bases). The CDR3 length is 17 residues. The germline V gene encodes CDR1 MNHNY and CDR2 SVGAGI (reference sequence). Trimming left V 6 bases short and J 1 base short, with 21 bases between. The CDR3 loop is CASSQPHADSLQETQYF. CDR3 bases: TGTGCCAGCAGCCAACCCCACGCGGACAGCCTCCAAGAGACCCAGTACTTC.

The sample holds a few counts of this clonotype. This chain links TRBV4-1 with TRBJ2-7; D uncertain. Germline assignment: CDR1 MGHRA and CDR2 YSYEKL. The CDR3 has 16 residues. Trimming shortened V by 0 bases and J by 0 bases, and 12 bases separated the two germline ends. CDR3: CASSQDRLASSYEQYF. The CDR3 nucleotides read TGCGCCAGCAGCCAAGATCGGTTGGCGAGCTCCTACGAGCAGTACTTC.

This chain uses TRBV5-1 with TRBJ1-2, with 7 positions matching TRBD1. The CDR3 consists of 13 residues. The J segment lost 4 bases and the V segment lost 4 bases, leaving 4 bases of the junction unmatched. In germline, CDR1 is SGHRS, CDR2 YFSETQ. CDR3 sequence (DNA): TGCGCCAGCAGCAAGGGACAGTTCTATGGCTACACCTTC. Translation gives CASSKGQFYGYTF.

Note on this clonotype: Likely a read error: the CDR3 ends without its conserved phenylalanine or tryptophan. The V call is TRBV12-3 or TRBV12-4, the J call TRBJ2-3; TRBD2 matches at 10 bases. The trim removed 8 bases at V and 5 bases at J, leaving 4 bases unmatched. This CDR3 is built from 13 residues. CDR3 region: CASWTSGEDTQYS. The DNA for the CDR3 is TGTGCCAGCTGGACTAGCGGAGAAGATACGCAGTATTCT.

This clonotype was observed many times. The chain couples TRBV15 to TRBJ2-3; the match to TRBD2 covers 14 bases. Germline V gene sequence: CDR1 LNHNV, CDR2 YYDKDF (reference sequence). This CDR3 is built from 16 residues. Trimming cost V 2 bases and J 3 bases; bases outside gene matches: 1. CDR3 sequence (DNA): TGTGCCACCAGCAGAAGACTAGCGGGAGGGACAGATACGCAGTATTTT. It translates to CATSRRLAGGTDTQYF.

This clonotype was recorded once. This rearrangement joins TRBV20-1 to TRBJ1-4; D may be TRBD1 (5 bases). The germline V gene encodes CDR1 DFQATT and CDR2 SNEGSKA (reference sequence). The CDR3 is 14 residues long. V lost 4 bases, J lost 0 bases, and 9 bases lay in between. CDR3 coding DNA: TGCAGTGCTACTGGACAAGCAACTAATGAAAAACTGTTTTTT. It translates to CSATGQATNEKLFF.

The chain combines TRBV27 with TRBJ2-1; no clear D. The CDR3 has 13 amino acids. V was clipped by 6 bases and J by 9 bases, with 15 bases between them. CDR1 and CDR2 (germline): MNHEY, SMNVEV (reference sequence). The CDR3 region has the DNA TGTGCCAGCAGCCCTGACGGGCTTGGTGAGCAGTTCTTC. It translates to CASSPDGLGEQFF.

A single count supports this clonotype. One end of the junction varies from germline; a read error may be responsible. The CDR3 loop is CARSSGLAGGTDTQYF. The DNA of the CDR3 is TGCGCCCGCAGCTCAGGACTAGCGGGGGGGACAGATACGCAGTATTTT. The chain is built from TRBV5-1 and TRBJ2-3; 15 bases agree with TRBD2. Germline-derived CDR1 and CDR2 are SGHRS and YFSETQ. The CDR3 covers 16 residues. The full variable domain, its missing parts supplied by reference TRBV5-1 and TRBJ2-3, is KAGVTQTPRYLIKTRGQQVTLSCSPISGHRSVSWYQQTPGQGLQFLFEYFSETQRNKGNFPGRFSGRQFSNSRSEMNVSTLELGDSALYLCARSSGLAGGTDTQYFGPGTRLTVL.

J is TRBJ1-2 and V is TRBV7-9; possibly TRBD1 for D (5 bases). The CDR3 has 16 residues. Germline V lookup: CDR1 SEHNR, CDR2 FQNEAQ (reference sequence). Trimming pared 3 bases from V and 6 bases from J, leaving 20 bases between. For the CDR3, the DNA is TGTGCCAGCAGCTTTACCCTTACAGGTTTAATGGATGGCTACACCTTC. As protein: CASSFTLTGLMDGYTF.

This clonotype was seen more than once but under ten times. V gene TRBV9 combines with J gene TRBJ1-1; possible D gene TRBD1, 6 bases. Trimming removed 0 bases from V and 3 bases from J, with 6 bases in between. This CDR3 has 13 amino acids. Per the germline V gene, CDR1 is SGDLS and CDR2 is YYNGEE. CDR3 DNA: TGTGCCAGCAGCGTAGACAGGGACACTGAAGCTTTCTTT. The encoded protein is CASSVDRDTEAFF.

The chain uses TRBV3-1 and TRBJ2-3; 14 bases agree with TRBD2. J was trimmed by 1 base and V by 6 bases; bases with no gene match: 12. The CDR3 is 19 amino acids. Germline CDR1 LGHDT, CDR2 YNNKEL (reference sequence). The CDR3 sequence is CASRRGLAGDRGGTDTQYF. DNA of the CDR3: TGTGCCAGCAGACGGGGACTAGCGGGAGACCGTGGAGGCACAGATACGCAGTATTTT.

This clonotype was seen a few times. V and J are TRBV10-2 and TRBJ1-5; the D is unclear. This CDR3 region has 13 residues. Looked up from germline, CDR1 is WSHSY and CDR2 is SAAADI. V was trimmed by 8 bases and J by 5 bases, leaving 13 bases between them. As DNA, the CDR3 is TGCGCCAGCGGAGGGCCCGGCGATCAGCCCCAGCATTTT. It specifies CASGGPGDQPQHF.

This sequence joins TRBV5-8 and TRBJ2-1; no reliable D call. The CDR3 length is 14 residues. Trimming pared 0 bases from V and 2 bases from J, leaving 6 bases between. Germline CDR1 SGHTS, CDR2 YDEGEE. The CDR3 is CASSLGMAYNEQFF. The CDR3 DNA sequence: TGTGCCAGCAGCTTGGGGATGGCCTACAATGAGCAGTTCTTC.

The chain carries TRBV5-1 and TRBJ2-7; D is undetermined. From germline, CDR1 is SGHRS and CDR2 YFSETQ. V shed 6 bases and J shed 2 bases, with 15 bases lying between them. This CDR3 contains 14 residues. DNA for the CDR3: TGCGCCAGCAACTTTTTGGGCAGCCCCTACGAGCAGTACTTC. Protein sequence: CASNFLGSPYEQYF. Complete variable domain (other parts from reference TRBV5-1 and TRBJ2-7): KAGVTQTPRYLIKTRGQQVTLSCSPISGHRSVSWYQQTPGQGLQFLFEYFSETQRNKGNFPGRFSGRQFSNSRSEMNVSTLELGDSALYLCASNFLGSPYEQYFGPGTRLTVT.

The rearrangement uses TRBV4-1 and TRBJ2-5; D not resolved. The germline CDR1 and CDR2 sequences are MGHRA and YSYEKL. The V end was cut by 4 bases, the J end by 11 bases, with 26 bases between. This CDR3 spans 16 amino acids. CDR3 sequence: CASSRNLNFYFNEQYF. CDR3 nucleotide sequence: TGCGCCAGCAGCCGGAACTTAAACTTTTATTTCAATGAACAGTACTTC.

This clonotype appeared a few times. As DNA, the CDR3 is TGTGCCAGCAGCTTAGCGCTAGCGGGGGGGAATATCGACTACAATGAGCAGTTCTTC. Protein sequence: CASSLALAGGNIDYNEQFF. The chain employs TRBV7-8 and TRBJ2-1, with 12 bases that match TRBD2. Germline V lookup: CDR1 SGHVS, CDR2 FQNEAQ. After removal of 0 bases from V and 3 bases from J, the junction contained 9 bases not matched to a gene. The CDR3 has 19 amino acids.

The J gene is TRBJ2-7, the V gene TRBV27; 8 positions agree with TRBD2. CDR3 size: 15 residues. Unmatched junction bases numbered 6, after V lost 0 bases and J lost 5 bases. Germline V lookup: CDR1 MNHEY, CDR2 SMNVEV (reference sequence). The CDR3 protein is CASSLSLSGVDEQYF. The DNA of the CDR3 is TGTGCCAGCAGTTTATCGCTTAGCGGGGTCGACGAGCAGTACTTC.